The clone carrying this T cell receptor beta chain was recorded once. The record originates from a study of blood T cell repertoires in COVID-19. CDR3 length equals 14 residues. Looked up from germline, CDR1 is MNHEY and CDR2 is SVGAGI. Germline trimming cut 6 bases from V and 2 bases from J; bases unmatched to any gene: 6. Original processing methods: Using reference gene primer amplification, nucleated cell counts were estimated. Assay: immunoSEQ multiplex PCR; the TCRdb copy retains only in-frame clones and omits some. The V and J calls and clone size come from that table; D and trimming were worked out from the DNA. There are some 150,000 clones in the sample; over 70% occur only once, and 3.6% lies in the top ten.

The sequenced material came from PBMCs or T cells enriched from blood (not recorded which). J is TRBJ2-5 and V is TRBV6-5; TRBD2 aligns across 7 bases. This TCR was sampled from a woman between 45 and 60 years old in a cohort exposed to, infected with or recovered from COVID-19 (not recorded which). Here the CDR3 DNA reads TGTGCCAGCAGCGGCCGAGCGGGGCAAGAGACCCAGTACTTC. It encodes CASSGRAGQETQYF.